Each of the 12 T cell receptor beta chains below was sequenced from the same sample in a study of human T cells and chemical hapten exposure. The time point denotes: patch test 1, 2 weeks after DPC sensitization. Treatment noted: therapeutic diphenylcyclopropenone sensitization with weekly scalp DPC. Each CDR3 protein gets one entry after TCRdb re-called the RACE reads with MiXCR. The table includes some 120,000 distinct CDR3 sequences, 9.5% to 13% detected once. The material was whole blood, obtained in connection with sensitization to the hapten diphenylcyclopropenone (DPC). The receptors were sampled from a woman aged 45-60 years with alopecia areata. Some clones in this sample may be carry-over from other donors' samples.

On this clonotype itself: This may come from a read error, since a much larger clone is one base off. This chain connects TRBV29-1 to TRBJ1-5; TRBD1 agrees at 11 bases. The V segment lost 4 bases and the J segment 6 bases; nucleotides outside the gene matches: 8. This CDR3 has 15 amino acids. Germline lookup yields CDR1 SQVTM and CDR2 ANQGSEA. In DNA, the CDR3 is TGCAGCGTTGCGGCCAGGACAGGGGGCGGTCAGCCCCAGCATTTT. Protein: CSVAARTGGGQPQHF.

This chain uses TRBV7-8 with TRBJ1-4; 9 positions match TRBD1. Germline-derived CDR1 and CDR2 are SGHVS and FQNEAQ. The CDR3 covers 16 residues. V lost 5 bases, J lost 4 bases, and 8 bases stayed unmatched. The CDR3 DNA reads TGTGCCAGCAGCCCTATACAGGGGGCGCTTAATGAAAAACTGTTTTTT. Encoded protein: CASSPIQGALNEKLFF.

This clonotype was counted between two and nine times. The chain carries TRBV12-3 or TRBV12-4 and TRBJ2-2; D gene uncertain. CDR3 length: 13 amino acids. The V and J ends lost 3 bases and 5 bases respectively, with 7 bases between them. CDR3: CASSFQETGELFF. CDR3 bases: TGTGCCAGCAGTTTTCAGGAGACCGGGGAGCTGTTTTTT.

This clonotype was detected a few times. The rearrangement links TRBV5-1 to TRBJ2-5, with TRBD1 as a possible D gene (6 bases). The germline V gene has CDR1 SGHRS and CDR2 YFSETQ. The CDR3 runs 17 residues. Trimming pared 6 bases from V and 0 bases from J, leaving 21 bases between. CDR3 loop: CASTRNRGGSDQETQYF. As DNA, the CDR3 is TGCGCCAGCACCCGGAACCGTGGGGGCTCCGACCAAGAGACCCAGTACTTC.

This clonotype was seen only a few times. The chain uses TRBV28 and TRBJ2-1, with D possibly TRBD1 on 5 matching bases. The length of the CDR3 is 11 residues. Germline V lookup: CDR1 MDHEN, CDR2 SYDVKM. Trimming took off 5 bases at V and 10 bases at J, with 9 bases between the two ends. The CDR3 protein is CASSPRQEQFF. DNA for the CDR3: TGTGCCAGCAGTCCCCGACAGGAGCAGTTCTTC. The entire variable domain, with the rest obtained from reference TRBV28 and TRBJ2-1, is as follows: DVKVTQSSRYLVKRTGEKVFLECVQDMDHENMFWYRQDPGLGLRLIYFSYDVKMKEKGDIPEGYSVSREKKERFSLILESASTNQTSMYLCASSPRQEQFFGPGTRLTVL.

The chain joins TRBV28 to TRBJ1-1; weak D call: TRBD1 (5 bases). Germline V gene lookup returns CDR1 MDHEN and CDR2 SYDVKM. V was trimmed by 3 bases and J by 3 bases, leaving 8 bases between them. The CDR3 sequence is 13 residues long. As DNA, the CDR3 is TGTGCCAGCAGTTTGACAGCCGACACTGAAGCTTTCTTT. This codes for CASSLTADTEAFF.

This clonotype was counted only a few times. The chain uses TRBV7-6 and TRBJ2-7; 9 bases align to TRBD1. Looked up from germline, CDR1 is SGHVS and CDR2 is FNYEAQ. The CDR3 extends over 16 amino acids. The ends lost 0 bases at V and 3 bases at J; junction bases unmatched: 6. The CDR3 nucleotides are TGTGCCAGCAGCTTAGCGCTGTGGGGACAGGGCTACGAGCAGTACTTC. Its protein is CASSLALWGQGYEQYF.

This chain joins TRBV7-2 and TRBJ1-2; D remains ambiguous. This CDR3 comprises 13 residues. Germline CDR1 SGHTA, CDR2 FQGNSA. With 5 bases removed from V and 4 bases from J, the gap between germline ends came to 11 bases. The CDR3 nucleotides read TGTGCCAGCAGCCAACCAGACGGCTATGGCTACACCTTC. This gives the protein CASSQPDGYGYTF.

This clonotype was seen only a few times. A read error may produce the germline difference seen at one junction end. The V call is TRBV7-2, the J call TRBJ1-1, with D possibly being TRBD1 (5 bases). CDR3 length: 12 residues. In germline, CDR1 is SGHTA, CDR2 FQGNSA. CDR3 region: CVSSQFQGNPFF. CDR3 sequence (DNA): TGTGTCAGCAGCCAATTTCAGGGTAATCCTTTCTTT.

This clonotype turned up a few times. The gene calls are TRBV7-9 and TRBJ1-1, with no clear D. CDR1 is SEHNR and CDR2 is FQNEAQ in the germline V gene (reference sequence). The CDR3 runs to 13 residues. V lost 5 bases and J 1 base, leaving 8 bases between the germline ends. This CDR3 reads CASSRSRNTEAFF. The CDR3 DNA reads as TGTGCCAGCAGCCGTTCCAGGAACACTGAAGCTTTCTTT.

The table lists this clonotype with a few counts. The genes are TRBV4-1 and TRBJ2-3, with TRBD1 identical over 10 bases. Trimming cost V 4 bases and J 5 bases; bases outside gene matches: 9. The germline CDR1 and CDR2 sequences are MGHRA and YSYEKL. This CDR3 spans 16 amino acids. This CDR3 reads CASSLSDRGLGDTQYF. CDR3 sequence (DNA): TGCGCCAGCAGCCTATCAGACAGGGGGCTAGGAGATACGCAGTATTTT.

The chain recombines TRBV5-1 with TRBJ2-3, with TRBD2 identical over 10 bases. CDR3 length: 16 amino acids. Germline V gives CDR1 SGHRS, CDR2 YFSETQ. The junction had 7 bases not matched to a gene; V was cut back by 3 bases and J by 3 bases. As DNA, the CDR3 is TGCGCCAGCAGCTGGAGTAGCGGGGGGATTACAGATACGCAGTATTTT. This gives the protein CASSWSSGGITDTQYF.